The source of this T cell receptor beta chain is a study of blood T cell repertoires in COVID-19. Study-level information: The United States, Italy and Spain supplied acute and convalescent COVID-19 samples.

The CDR3 totals 14 residues. V shed 3 bases, J shed 8 bases, and the junction held 8 bases outside the gene matches. Germline loops: CDR1 SGDLS, CDR2 YYNGEE. Original data processing: Reference gene primer amplification gave estimated nucleated cell counts. Sequencing was performed with immunoSEQ multiplex PCR; in TCRdb, only in-frame clones are kept and a portion is missing. The DNA gave D and trimming, while V, J and clone size come from that table. The sample has under 100,000 clones; roughly four fifths are singletons. This TCR was recovered from a human donor in a cohort sampled during active COVID-19. The sample taken for sequencing was peripheral blood. The genes are TRBV9 and TRBJ1-2; 9 bases are a match to TRBD1. CDR3 amino acids: CASSAWGQGGGYTF. As DNA, the CDR3 is TGTGCCAGCAGCGCGTGGGGACAGGGCGGCGGCTACACCTTC.